This TCR beta chain stems from a study of blood T cell repertoires in COVID-19. Study at large: Acute-phase and convalescent COVID-19 samples originated in the United States, Italy and Spain.

Participants spanned ages about 18 to 100 years and resided in 24 US areas. Participant-reported clinical history was the basis for cohort assignment. Per the original data handling: Reference gene primer amplification in the assay estimated nucleated cell counts. Sequencing was performed with immunoSEQ multiplex PCR; in TCRdb, only in-frame clones are kept and a portion is missing. V and J calls and clone size are given by that table; D and trimming were obtained from the DNA. This table has fewer than 500,000 clones, nearly 90% appearing once. The specimen sequenced was PBMCs or T cells enriched from blood (not recorded which). The receptor was derived from a woman between 18 and 30 years old with acute COVID-19.

CDR3 in amino acids: CASSLRDRNTGELFF. CDR3 DNA sequence: TGTGCCAGCAGTCTCCGGGACAGGAACACCGGGGAGCTGTTTTTT. The V gene is TRBV27, the J gene TRBJ2-2; 7 positions match TRBD1. The ends lost 5 bases at V and 1 base at J; junction bases unmatched: 4. This CDR3 spans 15 amino acids. CDR1 and CDR2 from the germline V gene are MNHEY and SMNVEV (reference sequence).